This T cell receptor (beta chain) was identified in a study of identical twins. The CDR3 sequence is 13 residues long. V lost 6 bases and J lost 4, with 13 bases in between. A universal primer site came from template switching; cDNA carried unique molecular identifiers. From the 5' RACE reads, TCRdb called clonotypes with MiXCR, one entry per CDR3 protein. This table holds about 900,000 distinct CDR3 sequences, roughly an eighth found once. These data were also filed under a second study, of yellow fever vaccine responses in identical twins.

This sequence originates from a young woman in good health. V is TRBV12-3 or TRBV12-4 and J is TRBJ2-7; no firm D call. The sequenced material came from PBMCs. The CDR3 nucleotides read TGTGCCAGCAGCCCTACAGTGCTGTACGAGCAGTACTTC. Its translation is CASSPTVLYEQYF.